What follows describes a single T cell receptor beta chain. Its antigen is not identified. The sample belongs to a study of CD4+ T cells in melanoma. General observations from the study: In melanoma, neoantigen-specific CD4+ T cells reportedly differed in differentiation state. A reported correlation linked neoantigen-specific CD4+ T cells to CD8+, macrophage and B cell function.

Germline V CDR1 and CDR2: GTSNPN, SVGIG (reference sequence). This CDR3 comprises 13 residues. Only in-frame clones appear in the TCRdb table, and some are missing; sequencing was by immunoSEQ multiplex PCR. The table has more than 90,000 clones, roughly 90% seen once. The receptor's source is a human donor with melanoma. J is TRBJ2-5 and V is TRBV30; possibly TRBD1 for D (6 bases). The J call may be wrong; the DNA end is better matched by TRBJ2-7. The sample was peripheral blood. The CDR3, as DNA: TGTGCCTGGAGTGCGACAGGATCCTACGAGCAGTACTTC. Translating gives CAWSATGSYEQYF.